These 23 T cell receptor beta chains were sequenced from one sample in a study of control samples from healthy donors and cancer patients. Clones were sequenced by immunoSEQ multiplex PCR, and TCRdb holds only the in-frame ones, with some missing. The sample records about 98,000 clones, over 60% being singletons. Sequences were obtained from blood. All receptors derive from a woman aged 25 to 39 in good health.

The chain carries TRBV5-6 and TRBJ2-1, with D tentatively TRBD2 (5 bases). Germline CDR1 reads SGHDT; CDR2 reads YYEEEE. V shed 4 bases and J shed 9 bases, with 11 bases lying between them. The CDR3 is 12 residues long. The CDR3 region is CASSGLSREQFF. CDR3 nucleotide sequence: TGTGCCAGCAGCGGACTGTCCCGTGAGCAGTTCTTC.

The chain links TRBV29-1 to TRBJ2-3; TRBD1 is a possible D gene (5 bases). The CDR3 covers 15 residues. Between the trimmed V and J ends, which lost 2 bases and 2 bases, there was a span of 14 bases. From germline, CDR1 is SQVTM and CDR2 ANQGSEA. The CDR3 loop reads CSVENGASLTDTQYF. The CDR3 DNA reads as TGCAGCGTTGAAAATGGGGCCAGTCTCACAGATACGCAGTATTTT.

The rearrangement joins TRBV27 to TRBJ1-6, with 10 nucleotides matching TRBD1. The CDR3 runs 19 residues. Per germline, CDR1 MNHEY and CDR2 SMNVEV (reference sequence). V was clipped by 8 bases and J by 5 bases; unmatched bases: 18. The CDR3 loop is CASASPPGTGDLNNSPLHF. The DNA for the CDR3 is TGTGCCAGCGCCTCCCCCCCGGGGACAGGGGACCTCAATAATTCACCCCTCCACTTT.

The chain carries TRBV6-2 or TRBV6-3 and TRBJ1-2; tentative D call: TRBD1 (5 bases). CDR1 and CDR2 (germline): MNHEY, SVGEGT. CDR3 length: 15 amino acids. Deletions cut 2 bases from V and 2 bases from J, with 12 bases between. CDR3 nucleotide sequence: TGTGCCAGCAGTTACCGTGCAGGGTGGAACTATGGCTACACCTTC. Translating it yields CASSYRAGWNYGYTF.

This chain links TRBV4-1 with TRBJ2-5, with 9 bases matching TRBD1. Germline values: CDR1 MGHRA, CDR2 YSYEKL. V was clipped by 8 bases and J by 5 bases; unmatched bases: 0. The CDR3 is made up of 11 amino acids. CDR3 amino acids: CASGQGETQYF. The CDR3 DNA follows: TGCGCCAGCGGACAGGGGGAGACCCAGTACTTC.

The genes are TRBV19 and TRBJ1-5; 10 bases are shared with TRBD1. Looked up from germline, CDR1 is LNHDA and CDR2 is SQIVND (reference sequence). V trimming: 6 bases; J trimming: 7 bases; junction bases outside the gene matches: 9. The CDR3 is made up of 15 amino acids. The CDR3 loop is CASSLGTGVGQPQHF. In DNA, the CDR3 is TGTGCCAGTAGCCTCGGGACAGGGGTAGGGCAGCCCCAGCATTTT.

This clone is a singleton in its sample. V and J are TRBV10-1 and TRBJ1-1, with TRBD1 matching over 7 bases. The CDR3 length is 16 residues. J was trimmed by 6 bases and V by 6 bases; bases with no gene match: 16. Germline V lookup: CDR1 WNHNN, CDR2 SYGVQD (reference sequence). DNA of the CDR3: TGCGCCAGCAGCGCCTTTGACTTGACTGGACAGGCTGAAGCTTTCTTT. Protein: CASSAFDLTGQAEAFF.

The chain has TRBV12-3 or TRBV12-4 and TRBJ1-2; D is ambiguous. The CDR3 totals 13 residues. The V and J ends lost 3 bases and 4 bases respectively, with 9 bases between them. CDR3 sequence reads: CASSFSTAYGYTF. Here the CDR3 DNA reads TGTGCCAGCAGTTTTAGTACCGCCTATGGCTACACCTTC.

The chain employs TRBV9 and TRBJ1-1, with D perhaps TRBD1 (5 bases). With 1 base removed from V and 1 base from J, the gap between germline ends came to 8 bases. CDR1 is SGDLS, CDR2 YYNGEE, per germline. This CDR3 is built from 14 residues. DNA for the CDR3: TGTGCCAGCAGCGTACGGGGGACGAACACTGAAGCTTTCTTT. Amino acids: CASSVRGTNTEAFF.

The chain carries TRBV6-6 and TRBJ1-6; D unclear. Germline V gene data show CDR1 as MNHNY and CDR2 as SVGAGI (reference sequence). The V end lost 2 bases, the J end lost 9 bases, and 11 bases lay between the germline ends. The CDR3 extends over 14 amino acids. This chain's CDR3 is CASSYGAFGSPLHF. The DNA of the CDR3 is TGTGCCAGCAGTTACGGAGCTTTCGGTTCACCCCTCCACTTT.

The chain carries TRBV6-6 and TRBJ2-2; TRBD2 is a possible D gene (7 bases). V lost 2 bases, J lost 6 bases, and 16 bases lay in between. This CDR3 has 16 amino acids. Germline V gene lookup returns CDR1 MNHNY and CDR2 SVGAGI (reference sequence). Written as DNA, the CDR3 is TGTGCCAGCAGTTACCCCCCGGGGGGCCAATCCGGGGAGCTGTTTTTT. It encodes CASSYPPGGQSGELFF.

The chain couples TRBV6-2 or TRBV6-3 to TRBJ1-1; 8 nucleotides match TRBD1. The CDR3 is 16 amino acids. Germline CDR1 reads MNHEY; CDR2 reads SVGEGT. Germline trimming cut 5 bases from V and 4 bases from J; bases unmatched to any gene: 12. The CDR3, as DNA: TGTGCCAGCAGTCTACTCGGGATCACAGGGGGCACTGAAGCTTTCTTT. Its protein is CASSLLGITGGTEAFF.

J is TRBJ2-7 and V is TRBV6-5; 7 bases are shared with TRBD1. V lost 2 bases and J lost 5; bases outside the gene matches: 9. The CDR3 consists of 15 residues. Germline values: CDR1 MNHEY, CDR2 SVGAGI. CDR3 bases: TGTGCCAGCAGTTACCCCCGACAGGGTCGGGACGAGCAGTACTTC. This translates into CASSYPRQGRDEQYF.

This sequence joins TRBV15 and TRBJ2-3; 10 bases are shared with TRBD2. The ends lost 0 bases at V and 2 bases at J; junction bases unmatched: 2. The CDR3 spans 16 residues. Germline V gene lookup returns CDR1 LNHNV and CDR2 YYDKDF (reference sequence). The DNA of the CDR3 is TGTGCCACCAGCAGAGAAGCGGGGGGGACCACAGATACGCAGTATTTT. This translates into CATSREAGGTTDTQYF.

This chain links TRBV5-1 with TRBJ2-2; D gene unclear. The CDR3 covers 16 residues. Trimming pared 4 bases from V and 4 bases from J, leaving 17 bases between. From germline, CDR1 is SGHRS and CDR2 YFSETQ. The CDR3 nucleotides read TGCGCCAGCAGCGGGTCCGGACCGGCCTTCACCGGGGAGCTGTTTTTT. Protein product: CASSGSGPAFTGELFF.

This clone appeared once. The rearrangement joins TRBV19 to TRBJ2-2, with 9 positions matching TRBD2. The germline gives CDR1 LNHDA, CDR2 SQIVND (reference sequence). Trimming at V came to 4 bases and at J to 6 bases, leaving 3 bases not matched to a gene. The CDR3 has 14 residues. CDR3 sequence reads: CASSSGGGPGELFF. The DNA of the CDR3 is TGTGCCAGTAGTAGCGGGGGGGGACCCGGGGAGCTGTTTTTT.

V and J are TRBV5-1 and TRBJ1-2, with TRBD1 as a possible D gene (6 bases). There are 14 residues in the CDR3. Germline CDR1 reads SGHRS; CDR2 reads YFSETQ. V dropped 0 bases and J dropped 8 bases, with 14 bases sitting between them. The CDR3 region is CASSLDPGAGGYTF. DNA for the CDR3: TGCGCCAGCAGCTTGGATCCGGGGGCAGGAGGCTACACCTTC.

V gene TRBV29-1 combines with J gene TRBJ1-6; unclear D gene. The ends were cut back, 7 bases at V and 0 bases at J, with 7 bases in the middle. Germline CDR1 is SQVTM and CDR2 is ANQGSEA. This CDR3 comprises 13 residues. CDR3 nucleotide sequence: TGCAGCGCCCGTAGCTCCTATAATTCACCCCTCCACTTT. It specifies CSARSSYNSPLHF.

The V call is TRBV27, the J call TRBJ2-1, with D uncertain. This CDR3 has 14 residues. With 5 bases removed from V and 4 bases from J, the gap between germline ends came to 12 bases. Germline CDR1 and CDR2: MNHEY and SMNVEV (reference sequence). CDR3 residues: CASSAGRTYNEQFF. CDR3 nucleotide sequence: TGTGCCAGCAGTGCCGGACGAACTTACAATGAGCAGTTCTTC.

The V gene is TRBV5-4, the J gene TRBJ2-5; D possibly matches TRBD1 or TRBD2 (6 bases each). The germline gives CDR1 SGHNT, CDR2 YYREEE (reference sequence). V was trimmed by 6 bases and J by 5 bases, leaving 17 bases between them. The CDR3 has 14 residues. The CDR3 DNA follows: TGTGCCAGCAACCCCGGGGGCAGATTGGAGACCCAGTACTTC. Translating it yields CASNPGGRLETQYF.

CDR3 in amino acids: CASSQDSGATDTQYF. The CDR3 DNA sequence: TGCGCCAGCAGCCAAGATAGCGGGGCCACAGATACGCAGTATTTT. The chain is built from TRBV4-3 and TRBJ2-3; 8 bases agree with TRBD2. With V trimmed by 0 bases and J by 2 bases, 1 base remained unmatched. CDR3 length: 15 amino acids. Germline CDR1 is LGHNA and CDR2 is YSLEER.

The chain links TRBV2 to TRBJ2-5; TRBD2 matches at 9 bases. The CDR3 runs to 15 residues. Germline CDR1 is SNHLY and CDR2 is FYNNEI. Unmatched junction bases numbered 5, after V lost 4 bases and J lost 2 bases. CDR3 region: CASSVPSGVQETQYF. The DNA for the CDR3 is TGTGCCAGCAGTGTACCTAGCGGGGTACAAGAGACCCAGTACTTC. Variable domain in full (rest from reference TRBV2 and TRBJ2-5): EPEVTQTPSHQVTQMGQEVILRCVPISNHLYFYWYRQILGQKVEFLVSFYNNEISEKSEIFDDQFSVERPDGSNFTLKIRSTKLEDSAMYFCASSVPSGVQETQYFGPGTRLLVL.

V is TRBV5-8 and J is TRBJ1-3, with no clear D. Germline loops: CDR1 SGHTS, CDR2 YDEGEE. This CDR3 spans 16 amino acids. Trimming left V 0 bases short and J 2 bases short, with 12 bases between. CDR3 DNA: TGTGCCAGCAGCTTGGAGTACTGGTCAACTGGAAACACCATATATTTT. Encoded protein: CASSLEYWSTGNTIYF. The full variable domain, rest sourced from reference TRBV5-8 and TRBJ1-3, is EAGVTQSPTHLIKTRGQQATLRCSPISGHTSVYWYQQALGLGLQFLLWYDEGEERNRGNFPPRFSGRQFPNYSSELNVNALELEDSALYLCASSLEYWSTGNTIYFGEGSWLTVV.